One sample yielded the 10 T cell receptor beta chains listed below, sequenced in a study of vaccination and CD4 T cells after COVID-19. As for treatment: approximately nine-day PBMC culture with coronavirus spike peptide pools or control peptides (ViraFEST assay). Cultured CD4+ T cell DNA underwent sequencing with the Oncomine TCR Beta short-read assay. TCRdb fed the PCR reads into MiXCR, producing one record per CDR3 protein. Seen here are just under 20,000 distinct CDR3 sequences, around 43% observed once, and the top ten hold about 4%. Their recognized antigens are unknown. This sample comprised CD4+ T cells from blood, cultured in vitro, obtained before SARS-CoV-2 vaccination. These receptors were obtained from a human donor who had recovered from COVID-19.

About this clonotype: An end of the junction does not agree with germline; a read error may underlie this. V and J are TRBV7-6 and TRBJ2-3; 8 nucleotides align to TRBD2. Germline V gene sequence: CDR1 SGHVS, CDR2 FNYEAQ. CDR3 length: 15 residues. The CDR3, as DNA: TGTGCCAACAGCTCAGCGGGAGCCCACACAGATACGCAGTATTTT. It codes for CANSSAGAHTDTQYF.

The V and J genes are TRBV2 and TRBJ1-2, with 12 bases identical to TRBD1. V trimming: 8 bases; J trimming: 4 bases; junction bases outside the gene matches: 5. The CDR3 is made up of 14 amino acids. Per germline, CDR1 SNHLY and CDR2 FYNNEI. CDR3 nucleotides: TGTGCCAGCCTAGGGACAGGGGGCGTCTATGGCTACACCTTC. This encodes CASLGTGGVYGYTF.

The J gene is TRBJ2-7, the V gene TRBV14, with TRBD1 matching over 7 bases. Trimming removed 4 bases from V and 3 bases from J; junction bases left unmatched: 9. Germline CDR1 SGHDN, CDR2 FVKESK. This CDR3 contains 15 residues. Here the CDR3 DNA reads TGTGCCAGCAGCCGACACAGGGACAGAAACTACGAGCAGTACTTC. It codes for CASSRHRDRNYEQYF.

This clonotype was detected only a few times. The chain couples TRBV6-5 to TRBJ2-5; the match to TRBD1 covers 8 bases. This CDR3 has 15 amino acids. Germline V CDR1 and CDR2: MNHEY, SVGAGI. V lost 3 bases, J lost 3 bases, and 6 bases stayed unmatched. Here the CDR3 DNA reads TGTGCCAGCAGTTATACATCGACAGGGGAAGAGACCCAGTACTTC. This translates into CASSYTSTGEETQYF.

The V and J genes are TRBV19 and TRBJ1-1, with D unresolved. V gave up 3 bases and J gave up 4 bases, with 15 bases separating them. The V gene's germline CDR1 is LNHDA and CDR2 SQIVND (reference sequence). The CDR3 contains 15 residues. CDR3 nucleotide sequence: TGTGCCAGTAGTATCCATACTACGGGTCGCACTGAAGCTTTCTTT. It encodes CASSIHTTGRTEAFF.

This clonotype is a singleton in its sample. The chain joins TRBV20-1 to TRBJ1-5; no clear D gene. The CDR3 length is 16 residues. Germline-derived CDR1 and CDR2 are DFQATT and SNEGSKA (reference sequence). V lost 6 bases to trimming and J lost 1 base, with 19 bases between them. CDR3 loop: CSAAPEPLGSNQPQHF. The CDR3 DNA is TGCAGTGCCGCTCCCGAACCCTTAGGGAGCAATCAGCCCCAGCATTTT.

This clonotype was detected only a few times. This sequence joins TRBV20-1 and TRBJ2-6, with D perhaps TRBD2 (6 bases). Germline V gene sequence: CDR1 DFQATT, CDR2 SNEGSKA (reference sequence). V dropped 0 bases and J dropped 1 base, with 7 bases sitting between them. The CDR3 spans 15 residues. The CDR3 DNA is TGCAGTGCTAGAGATGCGGGGTCTGGGGCCAACGTCCTGACTTTC. Its protein is CSARDAGSGANVLTF.

This clonotype was seen more than once but under ten times. The chain couples TRBV10-3 to TRBJ1-1, with 10 bases identical to TRBD1. Germline trimming cut 3 bases from V and 7 bases from J; bases unmatched to any gene: 11. The CDR3 runs 16 residues. Germline values: CDR1 ENHRY, CDR2 SYGVKD. This CDR3 is CAISEPDRGRGDEAFF. Written as DNA, the CDR3 is TGTGCCATCAGTGAACCCGACAGGGGGCGAGGTGATGAAGCTTTCTTT.

This clonotype showed up just a few times. The CDR3 nucleotides are TGTGCCACCAGTGATCGGACTAGCTCGGATGAGCAGTTCTTC. It yields the protein CATSDRTSSDEQFF. The genes are TRBV24-1 and TRBJ2-1; 8 nucleotides align to TRBD2. Trimming removed 3 bases from V and 8 bases from J; junction bases left unmatched: 5. CDR3 length equals 14 residues. Germline CDR1 reads KGHDR; CDR2 reads SFDVKD.

The chain uses TRBV7-2 and TRBJ2-4; 9 bases line up with TRBD1. Germline CDR1 SGHTA, CDR2 FQGNSA. V dropped 4 bases and J dropped 1; count of bases not matched to a gene: 5. The length of the CDR3 is 16 residues. The CDR3 coding sequence is TGTGCCAGCAGCTCACAGGGGGCGCTTGCCAAAAACATTCAGTACTTC. It yields the protein CASSSQGALAKNIQYF.